The clone carrying this TCR beta chain was counted between two and nine times. Its antigen remains unknown. As the sequencing template, cDNA was produced by extracting RNA and reverse transcribing it. TCRdb's table, derived via immunoSEQ multiplex PCR, lists solely in-frame clones and lacks some. The profile covers 120,000 or so clones, with around 50% appearing a single time and over 9.5% taken by the ten largest. J was trimmed by 2 bases and V by 5 bases; bases with no gene match: 3. CDR1 and CDR2 from the germline V gene are SEHNR and FQNEAQ (reference sequence). The CDR3 is 14 amino acids. This sample stems from a study of CD8+ T cells in alopecia areata. Alopecia areata patients provided lesional scalp punch biopsies and peripheral blood. Study-level points and caveats: Normal scalp had lower clonality than lesional scalp, with alopecia totalis/universalis lesions showing this most strongly.

The source material was NKG2D-low CD8+ T cells sorted from blood. This receptor was taken from a human donor with alopecia areata. The V gene is TRBV7-9, the J gene TRBJ2-7; 10 bases line up with TRBD2. The CDR3 coding sequence is TGTGCCAGCAGCCGAGGACTAGCGGCCTACGAGCAGTACTTC. It yields the protein CASSRGLAAYEQYF.